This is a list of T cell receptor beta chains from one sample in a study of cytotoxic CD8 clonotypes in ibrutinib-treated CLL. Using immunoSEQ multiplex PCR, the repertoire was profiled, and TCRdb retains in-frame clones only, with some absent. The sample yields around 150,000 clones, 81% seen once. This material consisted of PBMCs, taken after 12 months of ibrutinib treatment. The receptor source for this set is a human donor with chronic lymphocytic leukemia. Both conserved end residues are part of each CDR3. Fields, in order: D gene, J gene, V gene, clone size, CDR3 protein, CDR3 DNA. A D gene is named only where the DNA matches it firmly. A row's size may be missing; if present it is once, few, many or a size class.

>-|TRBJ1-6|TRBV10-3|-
CATGGENSPLHF
TGTGCCACCGGGGGCGAAAATTCACCCCTCCACTTT
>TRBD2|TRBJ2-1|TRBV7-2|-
CASSYGTSGLYNEQFF
TGTGCCAGCAGCTACGGGACTAGCGGACTATACAATGAGCAGTTCTTC
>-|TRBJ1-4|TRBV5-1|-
CASSFWGATNEKLFF
TGCGCCAGCAGCTTCTGGGGGGCAACTAATGAAAAACTGTTTTTT
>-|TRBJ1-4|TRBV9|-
CASSVVGEKLFF
TGTGCCAGCAGCGTAGTAGGGGAAAAACTGTTTTTT
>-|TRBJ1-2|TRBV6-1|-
CASSEYTYYGYTF
TGTGCCAGCAGTGAATACACCTACTATGGCTACACCTTC
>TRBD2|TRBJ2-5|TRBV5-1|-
CASSSFRGVQETQYF
TGCGCCAGCTCATCCTTTCGGGGGGTACAAGAGACCCAGTACTTC
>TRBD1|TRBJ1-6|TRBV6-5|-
CASTPGQGNSPLHF
TGTGCCAGCACCCCGGGACAGGGTAATTCACCCCTCCACTTT
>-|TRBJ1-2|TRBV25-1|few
CASSEYGSGRAEGYTF
TGTGCCAGCAGTGAATACGGGTCGGGCCGCGCGGAGGGCTACACCTTC
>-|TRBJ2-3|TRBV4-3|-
CASSQDTGYGAQYF
TGCGCCAGCAGCCAAGATACGGGTTACGGTGCGCAGTATTTT
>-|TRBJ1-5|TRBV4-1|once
CASSQDWDTAALNQPQHF
TGCGCCAGCAGCCAAGATTGGGATACGGCAGCTCTCAATCAGCCCCAGCATTTT
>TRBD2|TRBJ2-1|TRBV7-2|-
CASSLVSGGSGSAYNEQFF
TGTGCCAGCAGCTTAGTTTCAGGCGGGAGCGGGAGCGCCTACAATGAGCAGTTCTTC
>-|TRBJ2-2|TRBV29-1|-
CSVTGVPLDTGELFF
TGCAGCGTAACAGGAGTACCTCTTGACACCGGGGAGCTGTTTTTT
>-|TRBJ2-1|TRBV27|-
CASSSLLHYNEQFF
TGTGCCAGCAGTTCCCTTCTGCACTACAATGAGCAGTTCTTC
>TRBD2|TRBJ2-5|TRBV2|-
CASSGRLAEETQYF
TGTGCCAGCAGTGGCCGACTAGCGGAAGAGACCCAGTACTTC
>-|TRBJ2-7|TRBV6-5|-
CASSRGTLSSYEQYF
TGTGCCAGCAGCCGGGGGACGCTTAGCTCCTACGAGCAGTACTTC
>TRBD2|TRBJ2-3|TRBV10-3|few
CATQGQAGTLDTQYF
TGTGCCACCCAGGGTCAAGCGGGGACCTTGGATACGCAGTATTTT
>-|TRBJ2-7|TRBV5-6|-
CASSFTSTYEQYF
TGTGCCAGCAGCTTTACTAGTACTTACGAGCAGTACTTC
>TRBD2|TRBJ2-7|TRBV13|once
CASSSPASGFYEQYF
TGTGCCAGCAGCTCCCCCGCTAGCGGGTTCTACGAGCAGTACTTC
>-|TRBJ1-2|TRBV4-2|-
CASSQEGSKLSYGYTF
TGTGCCAGCAGCCAAGAGGGATCGAAGCTAAGCTATGGCTACACCTTC
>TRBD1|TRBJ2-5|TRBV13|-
CASSPQGAEETQYF
TGTGCCAGCAGCCCCCAGGGGGCTGAGGAGACCCAGTACTTC
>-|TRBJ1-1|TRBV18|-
CASSRYQGARGTEAFF
TGTGCCAGCTCACGGTACCAAGGGGCGCGGGGGACTGAAGCTTTCTTT
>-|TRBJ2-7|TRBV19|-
CASRLNRDYEQYF
TGTGCCAGTAGGCTCAACAGGGACTACGAGCAGTACTTC
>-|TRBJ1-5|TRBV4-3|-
CASSQVRGNQPQHF
TGCGCCAGCAGCCAAGTCCGGGGCAATCAGCCCCAGCATTTT
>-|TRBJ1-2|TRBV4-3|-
CASSQGGGGLGYTF
TGCGCCAGCAGCCAAGGCGGAGGGGGGTTAGGCTACACCTTC
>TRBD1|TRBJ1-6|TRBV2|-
CASGKGQGGDSPLHF
TGTGCCAGCGGAAAGGGACAGGGAGGGGATTCACCCCTCCACTTT
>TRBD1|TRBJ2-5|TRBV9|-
CASSVGQGVETQYF
TGTGCCAGCAGCGTGGGACAGGGAGTCGAGACCCAGTACTTC